This T cell receptor beta chain came from a study of technical replicates of blood from several donors. The assay was immunoSEQ multiplex PCR, and TCRdb's table has in-frame clones only and misses some. The sample lists just under 100,000 clones, roughly 96% seen once, with about 0.19% in the top ten. With 3 bases clipped from V and 11 bases from J, the junction kept 1 base outside the gene matches. Germline assignment: CDR1 MNHNS and CDR2 SASEGT. The CDR3 is 12 residues long. V is TRBV6-1 and J is TRBJ1-4; 9 nucleotides match TRBD1. The sequence was collected from a human donor in good health. The sequencing input was T cells isolated from PBMCs. The CDR3 region has the DNA TGTGCCAGCAGTGAGGACAGGGGCAAACTGTTTTTT. Its protein is CASSEDRGKLFF.